Following are 22 T cell receptor beta chains from one sample sequenced in a study of blood T cell repertoires in COVID-19. Method: immunoSEQ multiplex PCR; TCRdb's copy keeps in-frame clones and lacks some. The data show 150,000 to 200,000 clones, 85% to 90% seen once. Sample: peripheral blood. The receptor set was obtained from a man aged 45-60 years with acute or convalescent COVID-19.

V and J are TRBV28 and TRBJ1-2; D may be TRBD1 (6 bases). The CDR3 is made up of 14 amino acids. Germline assignment: CDR1 MDHEN and CDR2 SYDVKM. Trimming cost V 4 bases and J 6 bases, with 15 bases left between them. CDR3 sequence reads: CASSSIGRGNGYTF. The CDR3 coding sequence is TGTGCCAGCAGTTCGATCGGAAGGGGGAATGGCTACACCTTC.

The V and J genes are TRBV14 and TRBJ1-6; D unclear. CDR3 length: 14 amino acids. Germline-derived CDR1 and CDR2 are SGHDN and FVKESK. The ends were cut back, 2 bases at V and 4 bases at J, with 6 bases in the middle. DNA for the CDR3: TGTGCCAGCAGCCAACGGGTGTATAATTCACCCCTCCACTTT. Its protein is CASSQRVYNSPLHF. Full variable domain (missing parts from reference TRBV14 and TRBJ1-6): EAGVTQFPSHSVIEKGQTVTLRCDPISGHDNLYWYRRVMGKEIKFLLHFVKESKQDESGMPNNRFLAERTGGTYSTLKVQPAELEDSGVYFCASSQRVYNSPLHFGNGTRLTVT.

The genes are TRBV11-2 and TRBJ1-5; 8 bases map to TRBD1. The CDR3 length is 16 residues. CDR1 and CDR2 (germline): SGHAT, FQNNGV. With V trimmed by 1 base and J by 7 bases, 9 bases remained unmatched. CDR3 amino acids: CASSLGRGRLNQPQHF. CDR3 bases: TGTGCCAGCAGCTTAGGCAGGGGGCGATTGAACCAGCCCCAGCATTTT.

The chain employs TRBV5-1 and TRBJ2-3, with D perhaps matching TRBD1 (6 bases). Germline loops: CDR1 SGHRS, CDR2 YFSETQ. The CDR3 is 15 residues long. V dropped 6 bases and J dropped 2 bases, with 16 bases sitting between them. Here the CDR3 DNA reads TGCGCCAGCACCAAGACTGGACAGTACACAGATACGCAGTATTTT. This encodes CASTKTGQYTDTQYF.

The chain recombines TRBV19 with TRBJ2-7; 7 bases agree with TRBD1. J lost 3 bases, V lost 7 bases, and 12 bases had no gene match. Germline CDR1 is LNHDA and CDR2 is SQIVND (reference sequence). CDR3 length: 15 amino acids. The CDR3 DNA is TGTGCCAGTACTCCAGACAGGGAAGGTGTCTACGAGCAGTACTTC. Its protein is CASTPDREGVYEQYF.

This clone was counted once. This sequence joins TRBV6-2 or TRBV6-3 and TRBJ1-5; tentative D call: TRBD1 (5 bases). Germline V gene sequence: CDR1 MNHEY, CDR2 SVGEGT. The CDR3 totals 15 residues. The V gene lost 6 bases and the J gene lost 0 bases, with 12 bases spanning the gap. CDR3 residues: CASSHDRNSNQPQHF. The CDR3 DNA reads as TGTGCCAGCAGCCACGACAGAAATAGCAATCAGCCCCAGCATTTT.

The chain recombines TRBV7-9 with TRBJ1-1, with 11 positions matching TRBD1. V lost 4 bases to trimming and J lost 3 bases; unmatched junction nucleotides: 10. The CDR3 is 17 residues long. Looked up from germline, CDR1 is SEHNR and CDR2 is FQNEAQ (reference sequence). This chain's CDR3 is CASSSWTGGRWDTEAFF. The CDR3 nucleotides read TGTGCCAGCAGCTCTTGGACAGGGGGCAGGTGGGACACTGAAGCTTTCTTT.

CDR3 nucleotides: TGCGCCAGCAGCCAATGGCGGGGTGGAGATACGCAGTATTTT. Translating it yields CASSQWRGGDTQYF. The J gene is TRBJ2-3, the V gene TRBV4-1; tentative D call: TRBD2 (6 bases). V was shortened by 2 bases and J by 5 bases, with 11 bases between the two germline ends. Germline V lookup: CDR1 MGHRA, CDR2 YSYEKL. CDR3 size: 14 residues.

This clone appeared many times. This sequence joins TRBV30 and TRBJ2-7; D is possibly TRBD2 (6 bases). This CDR3 region has 11 residues. Germline values: CDR1 GTSNPN, CDR2 SVGIG (reference sequence). V shed 3 bases and J shed 6 bases, with 9 bases lying between them. The CDR3 DNA sequence: TGTGCCTGGAGGGGAGGTCCCGAGCAGTACTTC. As protein: CAWRGGPEQYF.

The chain recombines TRBV11-1 with TRBJ2-1; D not certain. The CDR3 has 15 amino acids. V was cut by 3 bases and J by 3 bases, with 12 bases left in between. Germline V CDR1 and CDR2: SGHAT, FQDESV (reference sequence). CDR3 DNA: TGTGCCAGCAGCTTCCCCACCGGAGTCTACAATGAGCAGTTCTTC. Translating gives CASSFPTGVYNEQFF.

The J gene is TRBJ2-2, the V gene TRBV11-2; D gene uncertain. V was cut by 2 bases and J by 8 bases, with 9 bases left in between. CDR1 and CDR2 from the germline V gene are SGHAT and FQNNGV. The CDR3 covers 13 residues. CDR3 coding DNA: TGTGCCAGCAGCTTAAGTCCCAGAGGGGAGCTGTTTTTT. This codes for CASSLSPRGELFF.

The V call is TRBV5-1, the J call TRBJ1-4; 10 bases fit TRBD1. This CDR3 has 17 residues. Trimming removed 2 bases from V and 12 bases from J; junction bases left unmatched: 16. CDR1 and CDR2 (germline): SGHRS, YFSETQ. This CDR3 reads CASSFEPGQGTVVELFF. CDR3 nucleotide sequence: TGCGCCAGCAGCTTTGAACCGGGACAGGGGACTGTCGTGGAACTGTTTTTT.

The V call is TRBV6-5, the J call TRBJ2-5; 12 bases map to TRBD2. The CDR3 runs to 15 residues. Germline V gives CDR1 MNHEY, CDR2 SVGAGI. J gave up 5 bases and V 2 bases, and 3 bases lay outside the gene matches. The CDR3 protein is CASSYLAGGRETQYF. As DNA, the CDR3 is TGTGCCAGCAGTTACCTAGCGGGGGGGAGGGAGACCCAGTACTTC.

The chain carries TRBV28 and TRBJ2-1; TRBD1 matches at 8 bases. V gave up 6 bases and J gave up 3 bases; unmatched junction bases: 7. CDR1 and CDR2 (germline): MDHEN, SYDVKM. The CDR3 runs to 15 residues. CDR3 bases: TGTGCCAGCAGGATGACAGGGGACATCTACAATGAGCAGTTCTTC. It codes for CASRMTGDIYNEQFF. The full variable domain, completed using reference TRBV28 and TRBJ2-1, is DVKVTQSSRYLVKRTGEKVFLECVQDMDHENMFWYRQDPGLGLRLIYFSYDVKMKEKGDIPEGYSVSREKKERFSLILESASTNQTSMYLCASRMTGDIYNEQFFGPGTRLTVL.

This clone was seen a few times. The rearrangement joins TRBV5-1 to TRBJ1-6, with a weak D call TRBD1 (6 bases). Germline-derived CDR1 and CDR2 are SGHRS and YFSETQ. V was pared by 0 bases and J by 2 bases, with 9 bases between. The CDR3 length is 16 residues. The CDR3 here is CASSLGGGTYNSPLHF. Written as DNA, the CDR3 is TGCGCCAGCAGCTTGGGTGGGGGCACCTATAATTCACCCCTCCACTTT.

This clone was recorded once. The CDR3 nucleotides read TGTGCCAGCTCACCAGGGACAGGCGGGGGCTCCTACGAGCAGTACTTC. Its protein product is CASSPGTGGGSYEQYF. The V gene is TRBV18, the J gene TRBJ2-7; perhaps TRBD1 as D (8 bases). V was trimmed by 2 bases and J by 0 bases, leaving 14 bases between them. Germline CDR1 reads KGHSH; CDR2 reads LQKENI. This CDR3 has 16 amino acids. The whole variable domain, remainder taken from reference TRBV18 and TRBJ2-7, is NAGVMQNPRHLVRRRGQEARLRCSPMKGHSHVYWYRQLPEEGLKFMVYLQKENIIDESGMPKERFSAEFPKEGPSILRIQQVVRGDSAAYFCASSPGTGGGSYEQYFGPGTRLTVT.

Concerning this clone itself: Distinct nucleotide sequences in the sample also encode this CDR3. V usage is TRBV5-1 and J usage is TRBJ2-5, with D perhaps matching TRBD1 (5 bases). This CDR3 region has 13 residues. CDR1 is SGHRS and CDR2 is YFSETQ in the germline V gene. The V gene lost 0 bases and the J gene lost 2 bases, with 5 bases spanning the gap. Here the CDR3 DNA reads TGCGCCAGCAGCTTGGGACAGCAAGAGACCCAGTACTTC. Translating it yields CASSLGQQETQYF. Variable domain in full (rest from reference TRBV5-1 and TRBJ2-5): KAGVTQTPRYLIKTRGQQVTLSCSPISGHRSVSWYQQTPGQGLQFLFEYFSETQRNKGNFPGRFSGRQFSNSRSEMNVSTLELGDSALYLCASSLGQQETQYFGPGTRLLVL.

This chain connects TRBV9 to TRBJ2-7, with TRBD2 as a possible D gene (6 bases). The CDR3 is 14 amino acids. Trimming left V 2 bases short and J 3 bases short, with 12 bases between. Per germline, CDR1 SGDLS and CDR2 YYNGEE. This chain's CDR3 is CASSVSGSGYEQYF. In DNA form, the CDR3 reads TGTGCCAGCAGCGTCTCCGGGAGTGGCTACGAGCAGTACTTC.

The chain is built from TRBV4-3 and TRBJ2-2; 9 nucleotides align to TRBD1. This CDR3 spans 16 amino acids. Germline lookup yields CDR1 LGHNA and CDR2 YSLEER. Germline trimming cut 4 bases from V and 0 bases from J; bases unmatched to any gene: 3. As DNA, the CDR3 is TGCGCCAGCAGCCCCCGACAGGGGGCGAACACCGGGGAGCTGTTTTTT. Its translation: CASSPRQGANTGELFF.

This clone has a count of ten or more. V usage is TRBV6-6 and J usage is TRBJ2-3; 9 bases map to TRBD1. V trimming: 6 bases; J trimming: 6 bases; junction bases outside the gene matches: 7. The CDR3 consists of 14 residues. Germline assignment: CDR1 MNHNY and CDR2 SVGAGI (reference sequence). The CDR3 here is CASRRQGEGDTQYF. The CDR3 region has the DNA TGTGCCAGCAGAAGACAGGGGGAAGGGGATACGCAGTATTTT.

The chain recombines TRBV5-1 with TRBJ2-2; 7 bases agree with TRBD2. The CDR3 is 13 residues long. Per the germline V gene, CDR1 is SGHRS and CDR2 is YFSETQ. Here the CDR3 DNA reads TGCGCGACTGGGGAGGGGAACACCGGGGAGCTGTTTTTT. This encodes CATGEGNTGELFF. Full variable domain (rest looked up from reference TRBV5-1 and TRBJ2-2): KAGVTQTPRYLIKTRGQQVTLSCSPISGHRSVSWYQQTPGQGLQFLFEYFSETQRNKGNFPGRFSGRQFSNSRSEMNVSTLELGDSALYLCATGEGNTGELFFGEGSRLTVL.

This chain uses TRBV19 with TRBJ2-7; TRBD1 is a possible D gene (6 bases). The V gene's germline CDR1 is LNHDA and CDR2 SQIVND (reference sequence). CDR3 size: 12 residues. V dropped 6 bases and J dropped 4 bases, with 10 bases sitting between them. CDR3 in amino acids: CASRAQGYEQYF. In DNA, the CDR3 is TGTGCCAGTAGAGCCCAGGGGTACGAGCAGTACTTC.